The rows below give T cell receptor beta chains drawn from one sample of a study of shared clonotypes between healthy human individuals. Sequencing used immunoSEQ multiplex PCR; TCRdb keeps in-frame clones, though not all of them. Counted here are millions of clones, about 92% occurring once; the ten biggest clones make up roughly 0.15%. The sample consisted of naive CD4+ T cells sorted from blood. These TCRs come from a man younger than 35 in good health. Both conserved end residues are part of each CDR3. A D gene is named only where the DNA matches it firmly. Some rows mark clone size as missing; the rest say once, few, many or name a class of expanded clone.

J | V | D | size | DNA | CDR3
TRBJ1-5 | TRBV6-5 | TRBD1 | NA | TGTGCCAGCAGTCGTGGACAGGGCAATCAGCCCCAGCATTTT | CASSRGQGNQPQHF
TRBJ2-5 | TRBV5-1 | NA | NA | TGCGCCAGCAGCTCCCCGCCAGGGGGGGTAGAGACCCAGTACTTC | CASSSPPGGVETQYF
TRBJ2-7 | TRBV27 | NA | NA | TGTGCCAGCAGTTTAGTCTACGAGCAGTACTTC | CASSLVYEQYF
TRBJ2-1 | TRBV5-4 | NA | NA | TGTGCCAGCAGCCTGGGACGCCAAAATGAGCAGTTCTTC | CASSLGRQNEQFF
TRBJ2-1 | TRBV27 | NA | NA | TGTGCCAGCAGCCTTTACCGGAGCTCCTACAATGAGCAGTTCTTC | CASSLYRSSYNEQFF
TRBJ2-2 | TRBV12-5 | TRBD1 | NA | TGTGCTAGTGGTCCGGGGACAGACACCGGGGAGCTGTTTTTT | CASGPGTDTGELFF
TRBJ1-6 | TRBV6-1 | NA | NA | TGTGCCAGCAGAGCTCTCCGGGACGGAAATTCACCCCTCCACTTT | CASRALRDGNSPLHF
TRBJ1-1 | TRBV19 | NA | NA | TGTGCCAGTAGTATTCGGACGGCGAACACTGAAGCTTTCTTT | CASSIRTANTEAFF
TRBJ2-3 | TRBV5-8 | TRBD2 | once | TGTGCCAGCAGCTTGGCCTTTAGGGCTAGCGGGCTCACAGATACGCAGTATTTT | CASSLAFRASGLTDTQYF
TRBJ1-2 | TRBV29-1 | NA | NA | TGCAGCGTTGAGAGCCCAACAGGGATAGTAAGTGGCTACACCTTC | CSVESPTGIVSGYTF
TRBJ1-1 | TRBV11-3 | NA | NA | TGTGCCAGCAGCTTCTTCGGTTCTGAAGCTTTCTTT | CASSFFGSEAFF
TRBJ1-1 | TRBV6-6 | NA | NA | TGTGCCAGCACTCAAGACACTCGGAACACTGAAGCTTTCTTT | CASTQDTRNTEAFF
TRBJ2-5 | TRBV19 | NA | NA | TGTGCCAGTAGTCCCCCCGGCGTTGGCGCGGTGGAGACCCAGTACTTC | CASSPPGVGAVETQYF
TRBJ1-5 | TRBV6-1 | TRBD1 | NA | TGTGCCAGCAGTGAGGGGGCCGGGACAGATAGCAATCAGCCCCAGCATTTT | CASSEGAGTDSNQPQHF
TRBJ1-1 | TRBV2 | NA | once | TGTGCCAGGAATAAAGGACAGATGAACACTGAAGCTTTCTTT | CARNKGQMNTEAFF
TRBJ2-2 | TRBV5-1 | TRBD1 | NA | TGCGCCAGCAGCTATACAGGGGTTAACACCGGGGAGCTGTTTTTT | CASSYTGVNTGELFF
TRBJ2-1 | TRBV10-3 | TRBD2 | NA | TGTGCCATCAGTGAGTTAGCGGGAGTATCTGCTGAGCAGTTCTTC | CAISELAGVSAEQFF
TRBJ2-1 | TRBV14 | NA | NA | TGTGCCAGCAGCCAAGACTACGGCCGCACCATCTACAATGAGCAGTTCTTC | CASSQDYGRTIYNEQFF
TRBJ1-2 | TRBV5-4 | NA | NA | TGTGCCAGCAGCTCCCCGGATTCATATGGCTACACCTTC | CASSSPDSYGYTF
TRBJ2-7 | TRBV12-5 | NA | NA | TGTGCTAGTGGCAGGGACCCCTACGAGCAGTACTTC | CASGRDPYEQYF
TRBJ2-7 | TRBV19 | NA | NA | TGTGCCAGTAGCCCCCTTGGAAGTTTTGGCGAGCAGTACTTC | CASSPLGSFGEQYF
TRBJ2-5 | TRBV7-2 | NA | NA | TGTGCCAGCAGCCCTCGTCGCAGTCAAGAGACCCAGTACTTC | CASSPRRSQETQYF
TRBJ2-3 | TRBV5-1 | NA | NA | TGCGCCAGCAGCTTTTCGACTACAGATACGCAGTATTTT | CASSFSTTDTQYF
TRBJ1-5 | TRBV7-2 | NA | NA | TGTGCCAGCAGCTTAAACCCCGGGACCCAGCCCCAGCATTTT | CASSLNPGTQPQHF
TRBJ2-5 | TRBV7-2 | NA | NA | TGTGCCAGCAGCTTAAGAAAACAGGAGATCCAAGAGACCCAGTACTTC | CASSLRKQEIQETQYF
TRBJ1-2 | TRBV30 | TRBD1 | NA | TGTGCCTCAAAACAGGGGGACTATGGCTACACCTTC | CASKQGDYGYTF
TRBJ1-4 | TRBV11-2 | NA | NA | TGTGCCAGCACCGGTCGAGGCGGGAGGAATGAAAAACTGTTTTTT | CASTGRGGRNEKLFF
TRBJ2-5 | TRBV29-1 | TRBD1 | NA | TGCAGCGTTGGACGACAGGGGGCTGAGACCCAGTACTTC | CSVGRQGAETQYF
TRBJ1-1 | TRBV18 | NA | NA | TGTGCCAGCTCCCTCCAGGACAGTATGAACACTGAAGCTTTCTTT | CASSLQDSMNTEAFF
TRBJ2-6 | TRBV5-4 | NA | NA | TGTGCCAGCAGCTTCCCGGACAGAGGCTCTGGGGCCAACGTCCTGACTTTC | CASSFPDRGSGANVLTF
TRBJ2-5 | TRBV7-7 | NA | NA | TGTGCTAGCAGCTTAGATACGTCAGAGACCCAGTACTTC | CASSLDTSETQYF
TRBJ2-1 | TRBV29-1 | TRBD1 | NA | TGCAGCGTTGAAAGTCCCGGACAGGGATTATACAATGAGCAGTTCTTC | CSVESPGQGLYNEQFF
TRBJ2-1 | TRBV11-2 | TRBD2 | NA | TGTGCCAGCAGCCGCACACTAGCGGGGGCCTTACGGGATGAGCAGTTCTTC | CASSRTLAGALRDEQFF
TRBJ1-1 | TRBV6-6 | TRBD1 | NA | TGTGCCAGCAGGCCAGGGGGGGGCACTGAAGCTTTCTTT | CASRPGGGTEAFF
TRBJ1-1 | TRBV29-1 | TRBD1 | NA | TGCAGCGTTGGACGGACAGGGGGCGGTCGGAACACTGAAGCTTTCTTT | CSVGRTGGGRNTEAFF
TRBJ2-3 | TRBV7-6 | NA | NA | TGTGCCAGCAGCTTACGAGTAGCAGATACGCAGTATTTT | CASSLRVADTQYF
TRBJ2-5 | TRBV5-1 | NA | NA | TGCGCCAGCAGTCGGGGAGGCCTCAGGGAGACCCAGTACTTC | CASSRGGLRETQYF
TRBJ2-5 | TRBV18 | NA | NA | TGTGCCAGCTCACCACGTTCGGGGACCCAAGAGACCCAGTACTTC | CASSPRSGTQETQYF
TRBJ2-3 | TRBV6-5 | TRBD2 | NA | TGTGCCAGTCGTTCGGCGGGGGGCCAAGCAGATACGCAGTATTTT | CASRSAGGQADTQYF
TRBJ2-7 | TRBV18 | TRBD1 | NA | TGTGCCAGCTCACGCACGGCGGCCGGGACAGGGGGCTACGAGCAGTACTTC | CASSRTAAGTGGYEQYF
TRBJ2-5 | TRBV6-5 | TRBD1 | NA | TGTGCCAGCAGACCCGGGACAGCCCAAGAGACCCAGTACTTC | CASRPGTAQETQYF
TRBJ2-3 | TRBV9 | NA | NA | TGTGCCAGCAGCGTAGCTACCGGGTACACAGATACGCAGTATTTT | CASSVATGYTDTQYF
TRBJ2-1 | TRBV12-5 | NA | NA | TGTGCTAGTGGCCTTGGTACTAGTAACTTCCATGAGCAGTTCTTC | CASGLGTSNFHEQFF
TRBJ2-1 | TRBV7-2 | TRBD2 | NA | TGTGCCAGCAGCTTAACGGGAGGCCAGCCAAACAATGAGCAGTTCTTC | CASSLTGGQPNNEQFF
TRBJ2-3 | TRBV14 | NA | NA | TGTGCCAGCAGCCAAGACAGGGTTCGGGGCACAGATACGCAGTATTTT | CASSQDRVRGTDTQYF
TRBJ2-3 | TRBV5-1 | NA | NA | TGCGCCAGCAGCTTGGGACAGAGCAGCACAGATACGCAGTATTTT | CASSLGQSSTDTQYF
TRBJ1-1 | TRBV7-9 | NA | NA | TGTGCCAGCAGCCGGGCAGGGTTGAACACTGAAGCTTTCTTT | CASSRAGLNTEAFF
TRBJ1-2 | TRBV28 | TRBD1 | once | TGTGCCAGCAGTTTTGAGGACAGGGACTATGGCTACACCTTC | CASSFEDRDYGYTF
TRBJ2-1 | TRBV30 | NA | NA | TGTGCCTGGAGTTTCATGAGCAGTTACAATGAGCAGTTCTTC | CAWSFMSSYNEQFF
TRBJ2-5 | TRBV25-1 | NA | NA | TGTGCCAGCAGTGAGGTTCCCGGGAAGACCCAGTACTTC | CASSEVPGKTQYF